The 24 T cell receptor beta chains presented below share a single source sample, sequenced in a study of cytomegalovirus exposure and HLA in healthy donors. 13 Jbeta primers and 60 Vbeta primers were used for the PCR. Libraries were prepared by immunoSEQ multiplex PCR; TCRdb keeps only in-frame clonotypes and omits some of them. Its clone listing holds 65,000 to 90,000 clones. Sequences were obtained from PBMCs. All receptors come from a middle-aged man in good health and CMV-seronegative.

The CDR3 sequence: CSTSGDGSDTQYF. CDR3 in DNA: TGCAGCACTAGCGGGGACGGTTCAGATACGCAGTATTTT. The chain has TRBV29-1 and TRBJ2-3, with TRBD2 identical over 10 bases. V shed 8 bases, J shed 4 bases, and the junction held 6 bases outside the gene matches. CDR1 and CDR2 (germline): SQVTM, ANQGSEA. This CDR3 comprises 13 residues.

The chain has TRBV6-5 and TRBJ2-1; 11 bases fit TRBD2. The length of the CDR3 is 15 residues. The V and J ends lost 4 bases and 7 bases, in that order; junction bases with no gene match: 6. In germline, CDR1 is MNHEY, CDR2 SVGAGI. The CDR3 nucleotides read TGTGCCAGCAGTTCCCTAGCGGGGGGTTATAATGAGCAGTTCTTC. Protein: CASSSLAGGYNEQFF.

The chain recombines TRBV2 with TRBJ2-7, with TRBD1 matching over 7 bases. The CDR3 spans 12 residues. V was pared by 6 bases and J by 2 bases, with 1 base of the junction left unmatched. The germline V gene has CDR1 SNHLY and CDR2 FYNNEI. The DNA for the CDR3 is TGTGCCAGCAGAACAGGGGCCTACGAGCAGTACTTC. It is translated as CASRTGAYEQYF.

The chain couples TRBV19 to TRBJ2-3; tentative D call: TRBD1 (5 bases). V gave up 2 bases and J gave up 5 bases, with 11 bases separating them. This CDR3 region has 14 residues. Germline V lookup: CDR1 LNHDA, CDR2 SQIVND (reference sequence). This CDR3 reads CASSILQDGDTQYF. CDR3 nucleotides: TGTGCCAGTAGTATACTACAGGACGGAGATACGCAGTATTTT.

This chain uses TRBV11-2 with TRBJ1-3, with unresolved D. V lost 1 base and J lost 0, with 13 bases in between. Germline CDR1 reads SGHAT; CDR2 reads FQNNGV. The CDR3 is 17 amino acids. The CDR3 spells CASSLVHRWVSGNTIYF. DNA for the CDR3: TGTGCCAGCAGCTTAGTTCACAGATGGGTCTCTGGAAACACCATATATTTT.

The J gene is TRBJ2-7, the V gene TRBV11-2; no clear D gene. V lost 2 bases and J 2 bases, leaving 13 bases between the germline ends. Per the germline V gene, CDR1 is SGHAT and CDR2 is FQNNGV. There are 15 residues in the CDR3. This CDR3 is CASSLSRVGAYEQYF. The CDR3, as DNA: TGTGCCAGCAGCTTAAGTCGCGTCGGAGCCTACGAGCAGTACTTC. Based on the CDR3 plus reference TRBV11-2 and TRBJ2-7, the full variable domain is EAGVAQSPRYKIIEKRQSVAFWCNPISGHATLYWYQQILGQGPKLLIQFQNNGVVDDSQLPKDRFSAERLKGVDSTLKIQPAKLEDSAVYLCASSLSRVGAYEQYFGPGTRLTVT.

V usage is TRBV30 and J usage is TRBJ1-1; D is undetermined. Trimming stripped 0 bases from V and 7 bases from J, with 9 bases between. This CDR3 is 12 amino acids long. Germline CDR1 reads GTSNPN; CDR2 reads SVGIG (reference sequence). The DNA for the CDR3 is TGTGCCTGGAGTGTAAGAACGGGTGAAGCTTTCTTT. This gives the protein CAWSVRTGEAFF. Filled out from reference TRBV30 and TRBJ1-1, the complete variable domain reads SQTIHQWPATLVQPVGSPLSLECTVEGTSNPNLYWYRQAAGRGLQLLFYSVGIGQISSEVPQNLSASRPQDRQFILSSKKLLLSDSGFYLCAWSVRTGEAFFGQGTRLTVV.

The CDR3 DNA sequence: TGTGCCAGCACCCAAGACAGGGCCTCCTACGAGCAGTACTTC. Protein: CASTQDRASYEQYF. The J gene is TRBJ2-7, the V gene TRBV7-6; TRBD1 matches at 7 bases. The CDR3 length is 14 residues. Germline assignment: CDR1 SGHVS and CDR2 FNYEAQ. The V and J ends lost 7 bases and 0 bases, in that order; junction bases with no gene match: 6.

This rearrangement joins TRBV2 to TRBJ2-1, with 13 nucleotides matching TRBD2. The germline V gene has CDR1 SNHLY and CDR2 FYNNEI. This CDR3 region has 15 residues. V gave up 6 bases and J gave up 4 bases; unmatched junction bases: 3. The CDR3 protein is CASRGLAGPYNEQFF. CDR3 DNA: TGTGCCAGCAGGGGACTAGCGGGACCATACAATGAGCAGTTCTTC.

The chain carries TRBV5-1 and TRBJ2-5; tentative D call: TRBD1 (5 bases). The CDR3 loop spans 14 amino acids. Trimming cost V 5 bases and J 1 base, with 12 bases left between them. The germline CDR1 and CDR2 sequences are SGHRS and YFSETQ. The CDR3 DNA is TGCGCCAGCAGGGCAGGGTCGGGCCAAGAGACCCAGTACTTC. Translated, it gives CASRAGSGQETQYF.

J is TRBJ1-2 and V is TRBV5-1; 10 bases line up with TRBD1. This CDR3 has 16 amino acids. Losses at the gene ends were 3 bases for V and 7 bases for J; bases not matched to a gene: 12. Germline assignment: CDR1 SGHRS and CDR2 YFSETQ. This chain's CDR3 is CASSWDRGAASGGYTF. The CDR3 DNA reads TGCGCCAGCAGCTGGGACAGGGGCGCCGCGTCCGGTGGCTACACCTTC.

The chain links TRBV18 to TRBJ2-1; TRBD2 matches at 11 bases. The CDR3 runs 15 residues. Trimming removed 6 bases from V and 6 bases from J; junction bases left unmatched: 7. Germline loops: CDR1 KGHSH, CDR2 LQKENI. CDR3 sequence reads: CASSLLAGVGNEQFF. The CDR3 bases are TGTGCCAGCTCTCTACTAGCGGGGGTTGGCAATGAGCAGTTCTTC.

V usage is TRBV9 and J usage is TRBJ2-6, with D possibly TRBD2 on 5 matching bases. V was clipped by 2 bases and J by 4 bases, with 16 bases between them. The CDR3 extends over 17 amino acids. CDR1 is SGDLS and CDR2 is YYNGEE in the germline V gene. CDR3 sequence: CASSVRDGGGGANVLTF. CDR3 DNA: TGTGCCAGCAGCGTGCGAGACGGAGGCGGAGGGGCCAACGTCCTGACTTTC.

V is TRBV5-6 and J is TRBJ2-3; 8 nucleotides align to TRBD2. Germline V gene sequence: CDR1 SGHDT, CDR2 YYEEEE. Germline trimming cut 4 bases from V and 3 bases from J; bases unmatched to any gene: 7. The CDR3 runs 15 residues. The CDR3: CASSPRAGGTDTQYF. In DNA form, the CDR3 reads TGTGCCAGCAGCCCTCGGGCGGGGGGAACAGATACGCAGTATTTT.

As for this clone: This CDR3 is also generated by other DNA sequences in the sample. This chain links TRBV28 with TRBJ1-1; a weak D match, TRBD1 (6 bases). CDR1 and CDR2 (germline): MDHEN, SYDVKM. The CDR3 has 13 amino acids. V gave up 5 bases and J gave up 1 base, with 8 bases separating them. The CDR3: CASSLTGNTEAFF. In nucleotides, the CDR3 is TGTGCCAGCAGTCTGACAGGGAACACTGAAGCTTTCTTT.

V gene TRBV27 combines with J gene TRBJ2-7; TRBD2 aligns across 9 bases. The ends lost 6 bases at V and 0 bases at J; junction bases unmatched: 15. The germline V gene has CDR1 MNHEY and CDR2 SMNVEV (reference sequence). This CDR3 spans 18 amino acids. CDR3 residues: CASSQRASGVLGSYEQYF. The CDR3 coding sequence is TGTGCCAGCAGCCAACGGGCTAGCGGGGTATTGGGCTCCTACGAGCAGTACTTC.

The chain uses TRBV11-2 and TRBJ1-2, with D possibly being TRBD1 (6 bases). Trimming removed 4 bases from V and 5 bases from J, with 14 bases in between. Germline CDR1 is SGHAT and CDR2 is FQNNGV. The CDR3 has 14 residues. CDR3 sequence (DNA): TGTGCCAGCAGCTCGAGGGGTACAGGGTATGGCTACACCTTC. As protein: CASSSRGTGYGYTF.

This chain connects TRBV28 to TRBJ2-1; 9 bases fit TRBD2. J was trimmed by 7 bases and V by 5 bases; bases with no gene match: 12. Per germline, CDR1 MDHEN and CDR2 SYDVKM. The CDR3 covers 16 residues. The CDR3 spells CASSPGGREIGNEQFF. For the CDR3, the DNA is TGTGCCAGCAGTCCAGGCGGGAGGGAAATCGGAAATGAGCAGTTCTTC.

This sequence joins TRBV27 and TRBJ1-6; maybe TRBD1 (6 bases). The CDR3 consists of 14 residues. Trimming removed 6 bases at V and 5 bases at J, with 11 bases between. CDR1 and CDR2 from the germline V gene are MNHEY and SMNVEV (reference sequence). The CDR3 DNA reads as TGTGCCAGCAGGACAGGTCTTGATAATTCACCCCTCCACTTT. Its translation is CASRTGLDNSPLHF.

DNA for the CDR3: TGTGCCAGCAGTAAGATGACAGGGGACTACGAGCAGTACTTC. Translated, it gives CASSKMTGDYEQYF. The V call is TRBV2, the J call TRBJ2-7; 8 bases fit TRBD1. Unmatched junction bases numbered 6, after V lost 5 bases and J lost 3 bases. The germline CDR1 and CDR2 sequences are SNHLY and FYNNEI. The CDR3 contains 14 residues.

CDR3 coding DNA: TGTGCCAGCAGTGAAGCGCGGGAACTGTTTTTT. Encoded protein: CASSEARELFF. The V call is TRBV2, the J call TRBJ1-4; no firm D call. V was cut by 0 bases and J by 12 bases, with 5 bases left in between. Per the germline V gene, CDR1 is SNHLY and CDR2 is FYNNEI. The CDR3 extends over 11 amino acids.

The chain has TRBV2 and TRBJ1-5, with 9 bases aligning to TRBD1. CDR3 length: 16 residues. CDR1 is SNHLY and CDR2 is FYNNEI in the germline V gene. With V trimmed by 3 bases and J by 4 bases, 7 bases remained unmatched. CDR3 in DNA: TGTGCCAGCAGTGACTATCAGGGGACAGGGAATCAGCCCCAGCATTTT. Translating gives CASSDYQGTGNQPQHF.

V usage is TRBV2 and J usage is TRBJ2-7; 8 nucleotides agree with TRBD1. Germline CDR1 reads SNHLY; CDR2 reads FYNNEI. The J segment lost 2 bases and the V segment lost 5 bases, leaving 8 bases of the junction unmatched. The CDR3 runs 15 residues. CDR3 sequence: CASSPPSTGAYEQYF. CDR3 coding DNA: TGTGCCAGCAGTCCCCCGTCGACAGGGGCCTACGAGCAGTACTTC. Full variable domain (missing parts from reference TRBV2 and TRBJ2-7): EPEVTQTPSHQVTQMGQEVILRCVPISNHLYFYWYRQILGQKVEFLVSFYNNEISEKSEIFDDQFSVERPDGSNFTLKIRSTKLEDSAMYFCASSPPSTGAYEQYFGPGTRLTVT.

This chain connects TRBV28 to TRBJ1-5; no definite D call. V was pared by 5 bases and J by 7 bases, with 12 bases between. CDR1 and CDR2 (germline): MDHEN, SYDVKM. There are 13 residues in the CDR3. The CDR3 nucleotides read TGTGCCAGCAGTGCGCCCTTGTGGCAGCCCCAGCATTTT. Protein product: CASSAPLWQPQHF.